This T cell receptor (beta chain) was profiled in a study of blood T cell repertoires in COVID-19. Across the whole study: Sites in the United States, Italy and Spain provided acute and convalescent COVID-19 samples.

CDR1 is LGHNA, CDR2 YNFKEQ, per germline. V lost 6 bases, J lost 6 bases, and 22 bases lay in between. This CDR3 is built from 16 residues. Assay used: immunoSEQ multiplex PCR; TCRdb lists only in-frame clones, some missing. The sample shows about 89,000 clones, roughly 90% of them seen only once. This chain uses TRBV4-2 with TRBJ2-3; D might be TRBD2 (7 bases). The receptor was derived from a human donor with active COVID-19. The donor label of this sample is uncertain. Sequencing was done on a sample of peripheral blood. CDR3 sequence: CASRGGGPEGTDTQYF. The CDR3 nucleotides are TGTGCCAGCAGAGGGGGGGGGCCGGAGGGAACGGATACGCAGTATTTT.